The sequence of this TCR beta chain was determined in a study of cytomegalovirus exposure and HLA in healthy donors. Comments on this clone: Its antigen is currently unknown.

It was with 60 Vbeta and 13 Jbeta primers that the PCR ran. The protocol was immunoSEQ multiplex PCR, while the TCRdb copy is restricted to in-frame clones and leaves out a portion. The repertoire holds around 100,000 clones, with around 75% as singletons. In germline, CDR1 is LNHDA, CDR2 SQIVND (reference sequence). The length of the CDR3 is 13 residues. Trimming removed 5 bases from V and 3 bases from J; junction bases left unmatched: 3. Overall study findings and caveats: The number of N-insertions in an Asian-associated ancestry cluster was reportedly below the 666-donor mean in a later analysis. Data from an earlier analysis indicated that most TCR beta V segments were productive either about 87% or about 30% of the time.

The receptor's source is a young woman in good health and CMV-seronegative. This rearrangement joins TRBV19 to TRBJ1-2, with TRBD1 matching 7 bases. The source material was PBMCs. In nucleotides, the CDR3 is TGTGCCAGTAGTGCCGGGACAGACTATGGCTACACCTTC. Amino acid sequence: CASSAGTDYGYTF.